This TCR beta chain was captured by sequencing in a study of blood T cell repertoires in COVID-19. The CDR3 is made up of 18 amino acids. Trimming took 0 bases from V and 4 from J; bases not matched to a gene: 12. Germline assignment: CDR1 SGHRS and CDR2 YFSETQ. The authors' processing: Amplification from reference gene primers served as the basis for estimated nucleated cell counts. Measured with immunoSEQ multiplex PCR; TCRdb has only the in-frame clones, and not every one. That table gives V, J and clone size, and the DNA gave D and trimming. This sample has 310,000 or so clones; roughly 89% occur once, and the top ten carry more than 8.5%. Participants were aged roughly 18 to 100 years from 20 to 30 US areas. In assigning cohorts, the study relied on participant-reported clinical history. All recovered Cohort 3 donors got two negative PCRs, got clearance, or saw symptom resolution.

Sequencing was performed on PBMCs or T cells enriched from blood (not recorded which). This TCR came from a woman aged 18 to 35 who had recovered from COVID-19. This chain connects TRBV5-1 to TRBJ2-1; 8 bases are shared with TRBD2. The CDR3 here is CASSLAIGAGGPYNEQFF. Here the CDR3 DNA reads TGCGCCAGCAGCTTGGCCATCGGGGCGGGGGGACCATACAATGAGCAGTTCTTC.